These 14 T cell receptor beta chains were sequenced from one sample in a study of blood T cells in healthy people across ages. Primed by a sample-barcoded 5' primer and a J-beta primer mix, a second PCR proceeded for 7 to 11 cycles. MiXCR, run by TCRdb on the 5' RACE reads, gives a single entry per CDR3 protein. Of around 1,000,000 distinct CDR3 sequences detected, 35% to 45% appear once; the ten largest clones hold about an eighth. Sequencing was carried out using blood. All receptors derive from a man aged 18 to 29 in good health.

The V gene is TRBV6-4, the J gene TRBJ2-3; 8 bases are shared with TRBD1. CDR3 length equals 17 residues. Germline trimming cut 6 bases from V and 4 bases from J; bases unmatched to any gene: 15. In germline, CDR1 is MRHNA, CDR2 SNTAGT. CDR3 sequence reads: CASSPSRLDRDPDTQYF. DNA for the CDR3: TGTGCCAGCAGCCCGAGTAGGCTGGACAGGGATCCAGATACGCAGTATTTT.

The rearrangement links TRBV4-2 to TRBJ1-2; D is possibly TRBD1 (6 bases). Trimming stripped 0 bases from V and 4 bases from J, with 12 bases between. The CDR3 has 15 amino acids. The V gene's germline CDR1 is LGHNA and CDR2 YNFKEQ. Written as DNA, the CDR3 is TGTGCCAGCAGCCAAGAAGCACAGGGCGGCTATGGCTACACCTTC. Protein product: CASSQEAQGGYGYTF.

The gene calls are TRBV4-1 and TRBJ2-3; 7 nucleotides match TRBD2. This CDR3 region has 17 residues. Germline V gene sequence: CDR1 MGHRA, CDR2 YSYEKL. Trimming cost V 1 base and J 0 bases; bases outside gene matches: 7. CDR3 region: CASSQGPSGASTDTQYF. For the CDR3, the DNA is TGCGCCAGCAGCCAAGGTCCTAGCGGTGCTAGCACAGATACGCAGTATTTT.

This clonotype was detected once. V gene TRBV12-5 combines with J gene TRBJ2-3; 13 bases align to TRBD2. The CDR3 runs to 18 residues. Trimming removed 5 bases from V and 3 bases from J; junction bases left unmatched: 11. Per germline, CDR1 LGHNT and CDR2 FRNRAP. CDR3 region: CASGPGTSGAVGTDTQYF. The CDR3 region has the DNA TGTGCTAGTGGTCCAGGGACTAGCGGGGCTGTGGGAACAGATACGCAGTATTTT.

A word on this clonotype: Given a much more abundant clone one base away, this may be a read error. The chain combines TRBV6-6 with TRBJ2-5; D is ambiguous. Trimming stripped 6 bases from V and 11 bases from J, with 25 bases between. Germline V gene data show CDR1 as MNHNY and CDR2 as SVGAGI (reference sequence). The length of the CDR3 is 15 residues. CDR3 sequence reads: CASSSQDPYYNEQYF. CDR3 nucleotide sequence: TGTGCCAGCAGCTCCCAAGACCCATACTACAATGAGCAGTACTTC.

This clonotype showed up just once. This rearrangement joins TRBV4-2 to TRBJ2-3; 11 bases map to TRBD1. The V gene end was trimmed by 4 bases and the J gene end by 5 bases; junction bases not matched to a gene: 5. The CDR3 has 15 amino acids. The germline CDR1 and CDR2 sequences are LGHNA and YNFKEQ. The chain's CDR3 is CASSLWGQGVDTQYF. In DNA, the CDR3 is TGTGCCAGCAGCCTATGGGGACAGGGGGTAGATACGCAGTATTTT.

The sample holds a few counts of this clonotype. V is TRBV12-3 or TRBV12-4 and J is TRBJ2-5, with a weak D call TRBD2 (6 bases). The V and J ends lost 6 bases and 5 bases respectively, with 10 bases between them. The CDR3 spans 12 residues. Here the CDR3 DNA reads TGTGCCAGCAGCTCGGAGGGGGAGACCCAGTACTTC. Protein product: CASSSEGETQYF.

Notes on this clonotype: An end of the junction differs from the germline gene, which may be a read error. DNA for the CDR3: TGTGTCAGCAGTTTACGGGACAGTTCCAATCAGCCCCAGCATTTT. Residues: CVSSLRDSSNQPQHF. This chain links TRBV27 with TRBJ1-5; 7 nucleotides match TRBD1. The germline V gene has CDR1 MNHEY and CDR2 SMNVEV (reference sequence). The CDR3 totals 15 residues.

The chain uses TRBV9 and TRBJ1-2, with D possibly matching TRBD1 (6 bases). Trimming cost V 5 bases and J 5 bases, with 10 bases left between them. The CDR3 sequence is 12 residues long. Germline V gene lookup returns CDR1 SGDLS and CDR2 YYNGEE. The CDR3 reads CASREGHYGYTF. CDR3 DNA: TGTGCCAGCAGGGAGGGACATTATGGCTACACCTTC.

The chain joins TRBV3-1 to TRBJ1-2, with no clear D. The CDR3 runs 12 residues. V lost 5 bases and J lost 8, with 12 bases in between. Germline CDR1 is LGHDT and CDR2 is YNNKEL (reference sequence). CDR3 protein: CASSESLGGYTF. In nucleotides, the CDR3 is TGTGCCAGCAGCGAAAGTCTTGGGGGCTACACCTTC.

A few counts support this clonotype. This sequence joins TRBV20-1 and TRBJ2-3; TRBD1 agrees at 10 bases. Germline CDR1 and CDR2: DFQATT and SNEGSKA (reference sequence). The CDR3 loop spans 15 amino acids. The J segment lost 0 bases and the V segment lost 4 bases, leaving 4 bases of the junction unmatched. The CDR3 DNA follows: TGCAGTGCTAACCCGGGACAGGGGAGCACAGATACGCAGTATTTT. Translated, it gives CSANPGQGSTDTQYF.

The rearrangement uses TRBV5-5 and TRBJ2-7; no firm D call. CDR3 length equals 15 residues. V shed 0 bases and J shed 7 bases, with 17 bases lying between them. Per the germline V gene, CDR1 is SGHKS and CDR2 is YYEKEE (reference sequence). The DNA of the CDR3 is TGTGCCAGCAGCTTGGATTTTACAGACACCAATGAGCAGTACTTC. It is translated as CASSLDFTDTNEQYF.

The genes are TRBV9 and TRBJ2-3; 9 nucleotides match TRBD2. The germline CDR1 and CDR2 sequences are SGDLS and YYNGEE. V shed 3 bases and J 3 bases; nucleotides not matched to a gene: 8. This CDR3 spans 16 amino acids. The CDR3 spells CASSGQPGLATDTQYF. DNA for the CDR3: TGTGCCAGCAGCGGCCAGCCGGGACTAGCAACAGATACGCAGTATTTT.

V is TRBV9 and J is TRBJ2-1; 14 bases line up with TRBD2. Germline CDR1 is SGDLS and CDR2 is YYNGEE. The CDR3 is 16 residues long. Trimming at V came to 4 bases and at J to 4 bases, leaving 4 bases not matched to a gene. The CDR3 DNA is TGTGCCAGCAGCCACGGACTAGCGGGGGGTTACAATGAGCAGTTCTTC. It yields the protein CASSHGLAGGYNEQFF.